Below, 20 T cell receptor beta chains from the same sample are listed, as sequenced in a study of OX40 agonist ivuxolimab in advanced cancers. Using immunoSEQ multiplex PCR, the repertoire was profiled, and TCRdb retains in-frame clones only, with some absent. The data show about 76,000 clones, with about 89% seen just once and approximately 13% held by the top ten. The sequences come from CD4+ or CD8+ T cells sorted from blood, collected in a trial of the OX40 agonist ivuxolimab. The receptors stem from an adult with an advanced solid tumor such as melanoma, head and neck, liver or kidney cancer.

This clone occurred a few times. This chain connects TRBV5-1 to TRBJ1-2, with 8 bases lining up with TRBD1. The CDR3 runs 13 residues. Germline loops: CDR1 SGHRS, CDR2 YFSETQ. With V trimmed by 2 bases and J by 7 bases, 4 bases remained unmatched. CDR3 in DNA: TGCGCCAGCAGCTTAAGGACAGGGTCTGGCTACACCTTC. Translating it yields CASSLRTGSGYTF.

This chain uses TRBV5-4 with TRBJ2-6; maybe TRBD1 (5 bases). The germline V gene encodes CDR1 SGHNT and CDR2 YYREEE (reference sequence). Trimming removed 4 bases from V and 0 bases from J, with 17 bases in between. The CDR3 is 18 amino acids. The CDR3 DNA reads as TGTGCCAGCAGCGCAATCGGTGAAGGGGCCTCTGGGGCCAACGTCCTGACTTTC. Its protein product is CASSAIGEGASGANVLTF.

The genes are TRBV5-1 and TRBJ2-3; no reliable D call. This CDR3 region has 13 residues. V was shortened by 4 bases and J by 2 bases, with 8 bases between the two germline ends. The germline V gene has CDR1 SGHRS and CDR2 YFSETQ. The CDR3 region has the DNA TGCGCCAGCAGCGAATTCCACACAGATACGCAGTATTTT. Amino acid sequence: CASSEFHTDTQYF.

This chain joins TRBV10-3 and TRBJ2-6; no clear D. Germline V lookup: CDR1 ENHRY, CDR2 SYGVKD. The CDR3 runs to 16 residues. The V gene lost 2 bases and the J gene lost 2 bases, with 10 bases spanning the gap. CDR3 in DNA: TGTGCCATCAGTGAGGTACAGCGTCCTGGGGCCAACGTCCTGACTTTC. Protein: CAISEVQRPGANVLTF.

The CDR3 DNA follows: TGTGCCAGCAGCTTAGTGGGCGTGAACACTGAAGCTTTCTTT. It translates to CASSLVGVNTEAFF. This chain uses TRBV7-9 with TRBJ1-1, with D hard to call. This CDR3 comprises 14 residues. Germline V gene sequence: CDR1 SEHNR, CDR2 FQNEAQ (reference sequence). The ends were cut back, 1 base at V and 0 bases at J, with 6 bases in the middle.

This chain joins TRBV27 and TRBJ2-1; D call uncertain. Deletions cut 3 bases from V and 0 bases from J, with 9 bases between. The germline V gene encodes CDR1 MNHEY and CDR2 SMNVEV (reference sequence). This CDR3 comprises 15 residues. The CDR3 sequence is CASSFAGFSYNEQFF. CDR3 DNA: TGTGCCAGCAGTTTCGCTGGGTTCTCCTACAATGAGCAGTTCTTC.

The chain uses TRBV5-8 and TRBJ2-3; D is possibly TRBD1 or TRBD2 (5 bases each). The CDR3 is 16 amino acids. The V gene's germline CDR1 is SGHTS and CDR2 YDEGEE. Trimming took off 3 bases at V and 2 bases at J, with 16 bases between the two ends. As DNA, the CDR3 is TGTGCCAGCAGCTACATGAACGACGGGGCCACAGATACGCAGTATTTT. Protein sequence: CASSYMNDGATDTQYF.

This rearrangement joins TRBV11-2 to TRBJ1-5; possibly TRBD1 for D (6 bases). Germline assignment: CDR1 SGHAT and CDR2 FQNNGV. V dropped 0 bases and J dropped 7 bases, with 7 bases sitting between them. This CDR3 spans 13 amino acids. The CDR3 spells CASSLEGAQPQHF. The CDR3 nucleotides are TGTGCCAGCAGCTTAGAGGGGGCGCAGCCCCAGCATTTT.

The V call is TRBV7-2, the J call TRBJ1-5, with D hard to call. Germline V gene lookup returns CDR1 SGHTA and CDR2 FQGNSA. V gave up 2 bases and J gave up 4 bases, with 6 bases separating them. The CDR3 has 13 amino acids. Written as DNA, the CDR3 is TGTGCCAGCAGCTTATCAGCGAATCAGCCCCAGCATTTT. Protein: CASSLSANQPQHF.

This chain joins TRBV11-2 and TRBJ2-7; no reliable D call. V was shortened by 4 bases and J by 4 bases, with 8 bases between the two germline ends. Per germline, CDR1 SGHAT and CDR2 FQNNGV. This CDR3 region has 12 residues. CDR3 residues: CASSSHGYEQYF. CDR3 nucleotides: TGTGCCAGCAGCTCCCATGGTTACGAGCAGTACTTC.

This clone was picked up one time. The chain recombines TRBV19 with TRBJ1-4, with a tentative D call TRBD1 (6 bases). In germline, CDR1 is LNHDA, CDR2 SQIVND (reference sequence). The V end lost 7 bases, the J end lost 8 bases, and 23 bases lay between the germline ends. The CDR3 consists of 16 residues. The CDR3 DNA sequence: TGTGCCAGTAAATTCGCTAGTCGGGGACATCAAGAAAAACTGTTTTTT. Translated: CASKFASRGHQEKLFF.

Here the CDR3 reads CASSLPGAGELFF. CDR3 nucleotide sequence: TGTGCCAGCAGCTTGCCAGGGGCCGGGGAGCTGTTTTTT. The V call is TRBV5-6, the J call TRBJ2-2; D is possibly TRBD1 (6 bases). The germline CDR1 and CDR2 sequences are SGHDT and YYEEEE. This CDR3 is built from 13 residues. The V and J ends lost 1 base and 6 bases respectively, with 7 bases between them.

V usage is TRBV7-9 and J usage is TRBJ2-3; TRBD2 agrees at 8 bases. Germline CDR1 reads SEHNR; CDR2 reads FQNEAQ (reference sequence). The CDR3 has 15 residues. V was clipped by 2 bases and J by 4 bases; unmatched bases: 5. In DNA form, the CDR3 reads TGTGCCAGCAGCTTAAGCGGGAGTAGGGCAGATACGCAGTATTTT. Translation: CASSLSGSRADTQYF. The whole variable domain, filled in from reference TRBV7-9 and TRBJ2-3, reads DTGVSQNPRHKITKRGQNVTFRCDPISEHNRLYWYRQTLGQGPEFLTYFQNEAQLEKSRLLSDRFSAERPKGSFSTLEIQRTEQGDSAMYLCASSLSGSRADTQYFGPGTRLTVL.

This clone has a handful of counts. The rearrangement uses TRBV4-2 and TRBJ2-3, with 11 bases aligning to TRBD1. Trimming took 0 bases from V and 4 from J; bases not matched to a gene: 3. Looked up from germline, CDR1 is LGHNA and CDR2 is YNFKEQ. This CDR3 has 16 amino acids. This CDR3 reads CASSQDKGQGADTQYF. DNA of the CDR3: TGTGCCAGCAGCCAAGACAAGGGACAGGGGGCAGATACGCAGTATTTT.

V usage is TRBV16 and J usage is TRBJ1-1, with D maybe TRBD1 (5 bases). The germline V gene has CDR1 KGHSY and CDR2 FQNENV. V was shortened by 1 base and J by 4 bases, with 13 bases between the two germline ends. The CDR3 has 15 amino acids. The CDR3 nucleotides are TGTGCCAGCAGCCAATTAGGTCAGGGTATCACTGAAGCTTTCTTT. It encodes CASSQLGQGITEAFF. The entire variable domain, with the rest obtained from reference TRBV16 and TRBJ1-1, is as follows: GEEVAQTPKHLVRGEGQKAKLYCAPIKGHSYVFWYQQVLKNEFKFLISFQNENVFDETGMPKERFSAKCLPNSPCSLEIQATKLEDSAVYFCASSQLGQGITEAFFGQGTRLTVV.

The CDR3: CASSNWQAKNIQYF. CDR3 coding DNA: TGTGCCAGCAGCAACTGGCAAGCCAAAAACATTCAGTACTTC. This rearrangement joins TRBV21-1 to TRBJ2-4; the table's D gene call, TRBD1, was not cross checked with the DNA. TRBV21-1 is shown as a pseudogene. This CDR3 contains 14 residues.

The sample holds a few counts of this clone. V and J are TRBV11-2 and TRBJ1-4, with 9 bases lining up with TRBD1. Germline V gives CDR1 SGHAT, CDR2 FQNNGV. This CDR3 comprises 17 residues. The J segment lost 6 bases and the V segment lost 5 bases, leaving 13 bases of the junction unmatched. In nucleotides, the CDR3 is TGTGCCAGCAGCACCGGGACAGGGAGGGGGAGAGATGAAAAACTGTTTTTT. It is translated as CASSTGTGRGRDEKLFF.

This chain links TRBV7-2 with TRBJ2-7; the match to TRBD2 covers 7 bases. CDR3 length equals 14 residues. Losses at the gene ends were 6 bases for V and 3 bases for J; bases not matched to a gene: 8. From germline, CDR1 is SGHTA and CDR2 FQGNSA. The CDR3 reads CASRPPGGNYEQYF. For the CDR3, the DNA is TGTGCCAGCAGGCCTCCGGGAGGAAACTACGAGCAGTACTTC.

This rearrangement joins TRBV30 to TRBJ1-1, with D tentatively TRBD1 (6 bases). V lost 3 bases and J lost 3, with 17 bases in between. Per the germline V gene, CDR1 is GTSNPN and CDR2 is SVGIG (reference sequence). This CDR3 is built from 15 residues. As DNA, the CDR3 is TGTGCCTGGAGCTGGGGGCAGGGGCCTTACACTGAAGCTTTCTTT. Amino acids: CAWSWGQGPYTEAFF.

This sequence joins TRBV6-1 and TRBJ2-1; D might be TRBD1 (6 bases). The CDR3 runs 15 residues. Germline V gene data show CDR1 as MNHNS and CDR2 as SASEGT. V dropped 7 bases and J dropped 5 bases, with 18 bases sitting between them. CDR3 loop: CASTVFEGDHNEQFF. CDR3 DNA sequence: TGTGCCAGCACCGTCTTCGAGGGGGACCACAATGAGCAGTTCTTC.